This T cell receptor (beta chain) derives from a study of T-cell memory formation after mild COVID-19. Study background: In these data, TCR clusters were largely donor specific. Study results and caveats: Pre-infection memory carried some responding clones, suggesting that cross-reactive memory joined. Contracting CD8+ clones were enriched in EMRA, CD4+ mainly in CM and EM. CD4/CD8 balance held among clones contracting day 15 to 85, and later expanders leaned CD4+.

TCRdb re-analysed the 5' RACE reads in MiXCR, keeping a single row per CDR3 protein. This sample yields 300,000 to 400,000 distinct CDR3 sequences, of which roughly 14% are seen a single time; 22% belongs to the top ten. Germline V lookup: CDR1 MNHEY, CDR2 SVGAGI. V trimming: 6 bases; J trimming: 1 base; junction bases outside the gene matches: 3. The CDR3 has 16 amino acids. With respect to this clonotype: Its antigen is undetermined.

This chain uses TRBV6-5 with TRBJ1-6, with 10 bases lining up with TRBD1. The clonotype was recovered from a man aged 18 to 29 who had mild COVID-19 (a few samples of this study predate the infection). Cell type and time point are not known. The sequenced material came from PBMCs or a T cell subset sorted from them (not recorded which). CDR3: CASRRTGGSYNSPLHF. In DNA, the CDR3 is TGTGCCAGCAGACGGACAGGGGGATCCTATAATTCACCCCTCCACTTT.